Each of the 22 T cell receptor beta chains below was sequenced from the same sample in a study of beta chain features in type 1 diabetes. Sequenced material consisted of expressed TCRB transcripts (all of the isolated RNA was reverse transcribed). The repertoire was sequenced with immunoSEQ multiplex PCR; TCRdb's copy has only in-frame clones and lacks some. The sample carries about 930,000 clones, 17% recorded once. Sample: naive CD4+ T cells from blood. These receptors all stem from a young woman in good health.

V is TRBV27 and J is TRBJ1-1, with 8 nucleotides matching TRBD1. Germline assignment: CDR1 MNHEY and CDR2 SMNVEV (reference sequence). Trimming took 4 bases from V and 0 from J; bases not matched to a gene: 13. The CDR3 runs to 18 residues. The DNA for the CDR3 is TGTGCCAGCAGTTCCGGAGACAGGGGTAGGTCAATGAACACTGAAGCTTTCTTT. Translated: CASSSGDRGRSMNTEAFF.

The V gene is TRBV7-2, the J gene TRBJ1-3; D unresolved. The CDR3 loop spans 14 amino acids. Per germline, CDR1 SGHTA and CDR2 FQGNSA. Trimming stripped 1 base from V and 3 bases from J, with 7 bases between. The CDR3 DNA is TGTGCCAGCAGCTTAGAGGCGAGTGGAAACACCATATATTTT. Amino acid sequence: CASSLEASGNTIYF.

As for this clone: This sample includes further DNA sequences coding for the same CDR3. The chain joins TRBV20-1 to TRBJ2-1; D unclear. The CDR3 loop spans 10 amino acids. Germline V gene sequence: CDR1 DFQATT, CDR2 SNEGSKA (reference sequence). V was shortened by 3 bases and J by 7 bases, with 4 bases between the two germline ends. DNA of the CDR3: TGCAGTGCTAGTCGTAATGAGCAGTTCTTC. It specifies CSASRNEQFF.

The sample holds a few counts of this clone. The chain has TRBV15 and TRBJ1-4; D is unresolved. The CDR3 covers 15 residues. CDR1 and CDR2 (germline): LNHNV, YYDKDF (reference sequence). V was pared by 8 bases and J by 2 bases, with 15 bases between. The CDR3 spells CATAREGGTNEKLFF. CDR3 nucleotide sequence: TGTGCCACCGCGAGGGAGGGAGGCACTAATGAAAAACTGTTTTTT.

The rearrangement joins TRBV10-3 to TRBJ2-6; TRBD2 matches 12 bases. This CDR3 has 18 residues. In germline, CDR1 is ENHRY, CDR2 SYGVKD. The V segment lost 4 bases and the J segment 0 bases; nucleotides outside the gene matches: 4. The DNA of the CDR3 is TGTGCCATCAGTGCAGGACTAGCGGGATCCTCTGGGGCCAACGTCCTGACTTTC. Protein sequence: CAISAGLAGSSGANVLTF.

A remark on this clone: The same CDR3 arises from other DNA sequences in this sample as well. V gene TRBV7-2 combines with J gene TRBJ2-7; TRBD1 aligns across 10 bases. V was pared by 5 bases and J by 6 bases, with 4 bases of the junction left unmatched. Germline CDR1 is SGHTA and CDR2 is FQGNSA. The CDR3 covers 13 residues. The CDR3 DNA follows: TGTGCCAGCAGCAGGGACAGGGGTGGCGAGCAGTACTTC. This translates into CASSRDRGGEQYF.

The sample holds a few counts of this clone. V is TRBV25-1 and J is TRBJ2-7, with D tentatively TRBD1 (7 bases). Germline loops: CDR1 MGHDK, CDR2 SYGVNS. The CDR3 loop spans 18 amino acids. The V and J ends lost 1 base and 6 bases respectively, with 25 bases between them. The CDR3 nucleotides read TGTGCCAGCAGTGAATGGGCCGGAGGGGGCCCCGCTTTCGGCGAGCAGTACTTC. Its protein is CASSEWAGGGPAFGEQYF.

The table lists this clone with a few counts. The chain couples TRBV7-3 to TRBJ1-1, with D hard to call. Germline lookup yields CDR1 SGHTA and CDR2 FQGTGA. Between the trimmed V and J ends, which lost 8 bases and 4 bases, there was a span of 11 bases. CDR3 length equals 12 residues. Here the CDR3 reads CASRGKGTEAFF. The CDR3 DNA follows: TGTGCCAGCCGGGGTAAGGGCACTGAAGCTTTCTTT.

This clone was detected a few times. The rearrangement links TRBV18 to TRBJ2-5; D call uncertain. V shed 3 bases and J shed 0 bases, with 8 bases lying between them. Looked up from germline, CDR1 is KGHSH and CDR2 is LQKENI. The length of the CDR3 is 14 residues. The CDR3 reads CASSPLQDQETQYF. The DNA for the CDR3 is TGTGCCAGCTCACCGTTGCAGGACCAAGAGACCCAGTACTTC. Full variable domain (remainder filled in from reference TRBV18 and TRBJ2-5): NAGVMQNPRHLVRRRGQEARLRCSPMKGHSHVYWYRQLPEEGLKFMVYLQKENIIDESGMPKERFSAEFPKEGPSILRIQQVVRGDSAAYFCASSPLQDQETQYFGPGTRLLVL.

The rearrangement joins TRBV18 to TRBJ2-5; no clear D. Between the trimmed V and J ends, which lost 3 bases and 5 bases, there was a span of 10 bases. Per germline, CDR1 KGHSH and CDR2 LQKENI. The CDR3 has 13 residues. The CDR3 spells CASSPGRMETQYF. CDR3 in DNA: TGTGCCAGCTCACCCGGACGGATGGAGACCCAGTACTTC.

This rearrangement joins TRBV7-9 to TRBJ2-3; 8 bases match TRBD2. Germline V CDR1 and CDR2: SEHNR, FQNEAQ (reference sequence). CDR3 size: 15 residues. The trim removed 1 base at V and 3 bases at J, leaving 3 bases unmatched. The CDR3 loop reads CASSLERLATDTQYF. The CDR3 bases are TGTGCCAGCAGCTTAGAGAGACTAGCGACAGATACGCAGTATTTT.

This clone was seen a handful of times. The chain combines TRBV7-9 with TRBJ2-7, with D perhaps matching TRBD2 (6 bases). The germline gives CDR1 SEHNR, CDR2 FQNEAQ (reference sequence). This CDR3 is built from 14 residues. The V and J ends lost 3 bases and 3 bases respectively, with 12 bases between them. CDR3 amino acids: CASSFAQGLYEQYF. The CDR3 DNA reads TGTGCCAGCAGCTTCGCCCAGGGACTCTACGAGCAGTACTTC.

The chain recombines TRBV7-9 with TRBJ2-3; 10 nucleotides match TRBD2. CDR1 and CDR2 (germline): SEHNR, FQNEAQ (reference sequence). CDR3 size: 15 residues. Trimming took 2 bases from V and 6 from J; bases not matched to a gene: 5. In nucleotides, the CDR3 is TGTGCCAGCAGCTTAAGCGGGAGGGCCTCTGATACGCAGTATTTT. As protein: CASSLSGRASDTQYF.

A remark on this clone: The same CDR3 is also encoded by other DNA sequences in this sample. The chain employs TRBV4-3 and TRBJ2-7, with D tentatively TRBD1 or TRBD2 (6 bases each). This CDR3 is 16 amino acids long. Trimming pared 3 bases from V and 2 bases from J, leaving 17 bases between. Germline V gene lookup returns CDR1 LGHNA and CDR2 YSLEER. This CDR3 reads CASSQDITGRTYEQYF. The CDR3, as DNA: TGCGCCAGCAGCCAGGATATTACAGGGAGGACCTACGAGCAGTACTTC.

This clone was seen more than once but under ten times. CDR3: CASSPPGHRNTEAFF. CDR3 DNA: TGTGCCAGCTCACCTCCGGGACACAGGAACACTGAAGCTTTCTTT. The chain combines TRBV18 with TRBJ1-1; a possible D gene is TRBD1 (6 bases). V was cut by 3 bases and J by 1 base, with 12 bases left in between. Looked up from germline, CDR1 is KGHSH and CDR2 is LQKENI. This CDR3 comprises 15 residues.

Only a few counts were recorded for this clone. The chain carries TRBV7-2 and TRBJ2-3; the D is unclear. V lost 0 bases to trimming and J lost 0 bases, with 7 bases between them. The CDR3 spans 15 residues. Germline lookup yields CDR1 SGHTA and CDR2 FQGNSA. The CDR3 coding sequence is TGTGCCAGCAGCTTAGCGGACCATAGCACAGATACGCAGTATTTT. Translated: CASSLADHSTDTQYF. Supplemented by reference TRBV7-2 and TRBJ2-3, the full variable domain reads GAGVSQSPSNKVTEKGKDVELRCDPISGHTALYWYRQSLGQGLEFLIYFQGNSAPDKSGLPSDRFSAERTGGSVSTLTIQRTQQEDSAVYLCASSLADHSTDTQYFGPGTRLTVL.

This clone was seen a handful of times. The chain employs TRBV5-1 and TRBJ2-1, with 14 bases fitting TRBD2. With 1 base clipped from V and 5 bases from J, the junction kept 5 bases outside the gene matches. CDR1 is SGHRS and CDR2 is YFSETQ in the germline V gene. The CDR3 sequence is 17 residues long. The CDR3 DNA reads TGCGCCAGCAGCTTGAGACTAGCGGGAGGGCCCAACAATGAGCAGTTCTTC. Protein sequence: CASSLRLAGGPNNEQFF.

The chain couples TRBV27 to TRBJ2-7; D remains ambiguous. The ends were cut back, 2 bases at V and 4 bases at J, with 9 bases in the middle. The germline CDR1 and CDR2 sequences are MNHEY and SMNVEV (reference sequence). This CDR3 has 13 residues. The CDR3 DNA follows: TGTGCCAGCAGTTTAGCCGACGGATACGAGCAGTACTTC. This sequence encodes CASSLADGYEQYF.

This clone was recorded only once. V is TRBV18 and J is TRBJ1-1, with D possibly being TRBD1 (5 bases). This CDR3 has 14 residues. Germline V gene data show CDR1 as KGHSH and CDR2 as LQKENI. Deletions cut 5 bases from V and 4 bases from J, with 14 bases between. The CDR3 region has the DNA TGTGCCAGCTCAAGCGGGACGCGGGTCACTGAAGCTTTCTTT. Encoded protein: CASSSGTRVTEAFF.

This clone was detected only a few times. J is TRBJ2-7 and V is TRBV28, with a tentative D call TRBD1 (6 bases). The CDR3 spans 14 residues. V lost 5 bases to trimming and J lost 6 bases, with 17 bases between them. Germline CDR1 is MDHEN and CDR2 is SYDVKM. CDR3 in amino acids: CASSPGATLLEQYF. DNA of the CDR3: TGTGCCAGCAGTCCAGGGGCCACCTTACTCGAGCAGTACTTC.

This clone was seen a few times. The chain is built from TRBV2 and TRBJ2-1; D call uncertain. Germline CDR1 is SNHLY and CDR2 is FYNNEI. Trimming left V 4 bases short and J 0 bases short, with 7 bases between. This CDR3 contains 14 residues. CDR3 sequence (DNA): TGTGCCAGCAGTGTCCTCCCCTCCTACAATGAGCAGTTCTTC. This translates into CASSVLPSYNEQFF.

This clone came up a few times. This rearrangement joins TRBV18 to TRBJ2-1, with 10 positions matching TRBD2. CDR1 is KGHSH, CDR2 LQKENI, per germline. The V and J ends lost 4 bases and 4 bases, in that order; junction bases with no gene match: 4. The CDR3 contains 15 residues. CDR3: CASSLPAGGYNEQFF. The CDR3, as DNA: TGTGCCAGCTCACTCCCAGCGGGAGGGTACAATGAGCAGTTCTTC.